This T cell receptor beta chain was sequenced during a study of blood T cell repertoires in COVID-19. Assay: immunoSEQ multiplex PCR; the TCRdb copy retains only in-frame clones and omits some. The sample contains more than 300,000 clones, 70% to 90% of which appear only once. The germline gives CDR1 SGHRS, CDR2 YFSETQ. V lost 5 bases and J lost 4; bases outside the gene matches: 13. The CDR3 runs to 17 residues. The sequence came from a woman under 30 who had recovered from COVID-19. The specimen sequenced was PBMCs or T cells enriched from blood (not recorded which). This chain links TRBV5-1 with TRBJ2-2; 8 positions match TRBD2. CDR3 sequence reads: CASSPDRLLAGTGELFF. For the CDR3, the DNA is TGCGCCAGCAGTCCGGACCGGTTGCTAGCGGGCACCGGGGAGCTGTTTTTT.